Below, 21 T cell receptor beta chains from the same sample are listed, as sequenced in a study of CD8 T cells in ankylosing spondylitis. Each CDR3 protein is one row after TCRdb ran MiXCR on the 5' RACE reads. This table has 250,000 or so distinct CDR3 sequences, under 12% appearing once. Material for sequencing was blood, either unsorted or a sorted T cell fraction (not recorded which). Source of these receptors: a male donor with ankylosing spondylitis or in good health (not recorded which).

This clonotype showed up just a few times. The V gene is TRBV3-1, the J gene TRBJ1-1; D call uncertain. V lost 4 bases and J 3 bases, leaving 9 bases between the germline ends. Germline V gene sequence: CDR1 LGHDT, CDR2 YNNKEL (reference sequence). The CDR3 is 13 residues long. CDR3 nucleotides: TGTGCCAGCAGCCCTAATGGCGACACTGAAGCTTTCTTT. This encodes CASSPNGDTEAFF.

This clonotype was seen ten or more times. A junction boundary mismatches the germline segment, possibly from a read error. The CDR3 nucleotides read TGTGCCAGCAGCCGACAGGGGACAGATACGCAGTATTTT. Its translation is CASSRQGTDTQYF. The V call is TRBV5-1, the J call TRBJ2-3, with TRBD1 identical over 8 bases. The CDR3 contains 13 residues. Germline CDR1 reads SGHRS; CDR2 reads YFSETQ. Looking up the rest from reference TRBV5-1 and TRBJ2-3 gives the full variable domain: KAGVTQTPRYLIKTRGQQVTLSCSPISGHRSVSWYQQTPGQGLQFLFEYFSETQRNKGNFPGRFSGRQFSNSRSEMNVSTLELGDSALYLCASSRQGTDTQYFGPGTRLTVL.

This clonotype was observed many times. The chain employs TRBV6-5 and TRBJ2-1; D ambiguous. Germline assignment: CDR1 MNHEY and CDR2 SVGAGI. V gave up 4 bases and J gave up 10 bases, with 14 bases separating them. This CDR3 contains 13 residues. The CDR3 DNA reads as TGTGCCAGCAGTTTGGGGTGGTCCCGGGAGCAGTTCTTC. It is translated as CASSLGWSREQFF.

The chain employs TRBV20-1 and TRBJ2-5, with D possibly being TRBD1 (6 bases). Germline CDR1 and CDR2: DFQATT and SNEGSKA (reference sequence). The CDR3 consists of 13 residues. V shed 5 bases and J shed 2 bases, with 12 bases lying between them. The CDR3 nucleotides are TGCAGTGCTTCCAGGGACAATCAAGAGACCCAGTACTTC. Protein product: CSASRDNQETQYF.

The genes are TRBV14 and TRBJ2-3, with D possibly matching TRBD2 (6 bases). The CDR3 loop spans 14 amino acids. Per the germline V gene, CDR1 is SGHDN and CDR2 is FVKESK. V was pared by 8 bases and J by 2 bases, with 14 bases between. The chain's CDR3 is CASLPGDSTDTQYF. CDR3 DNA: TGTGCCAGCTTACCGGGGGACTCCACAGATACGCAGTATTTT.

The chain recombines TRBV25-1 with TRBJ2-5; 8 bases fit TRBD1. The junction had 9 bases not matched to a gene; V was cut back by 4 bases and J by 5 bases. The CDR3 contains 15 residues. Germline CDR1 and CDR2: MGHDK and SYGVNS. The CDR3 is CASSGNQGAKETQYF. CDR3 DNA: TGTGCCAGCAGTGGTAATCAGGGGGCGAAGGAGACCCAGTACTTC.

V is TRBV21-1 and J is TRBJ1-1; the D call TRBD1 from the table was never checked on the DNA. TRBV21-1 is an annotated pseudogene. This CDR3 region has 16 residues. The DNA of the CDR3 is TGTGCTCAATGGGGGACACCGGGGTACCTGAACACTGAAGCTTTCTTT. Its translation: CAQWGTPGYLNTEAFF.

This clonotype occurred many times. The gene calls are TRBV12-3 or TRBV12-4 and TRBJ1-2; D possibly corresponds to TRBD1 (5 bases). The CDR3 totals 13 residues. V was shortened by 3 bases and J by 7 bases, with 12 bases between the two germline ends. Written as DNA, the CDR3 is TGTGCCAGCAGTTTGGGGCGCGTGGGTGGCTACACCTTC. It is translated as CASSLGRVGGYTF.

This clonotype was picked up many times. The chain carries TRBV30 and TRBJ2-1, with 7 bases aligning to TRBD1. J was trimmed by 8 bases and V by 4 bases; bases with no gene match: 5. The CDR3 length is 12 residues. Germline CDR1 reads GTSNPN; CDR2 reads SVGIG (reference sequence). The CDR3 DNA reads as TGTGCCTGGACAGGGGGATACTATGAGCAGTTCTTC. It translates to CAWTGGYYEQFF.

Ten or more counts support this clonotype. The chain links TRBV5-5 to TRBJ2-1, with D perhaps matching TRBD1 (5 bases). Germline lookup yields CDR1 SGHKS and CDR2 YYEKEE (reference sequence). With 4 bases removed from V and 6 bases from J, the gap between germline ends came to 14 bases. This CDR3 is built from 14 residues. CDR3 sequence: CASSPSGHFNEQFF. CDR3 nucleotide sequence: TGTGCCAGCAGCCCTTCAGGACACTTCAATGAGCAGTTCTTC. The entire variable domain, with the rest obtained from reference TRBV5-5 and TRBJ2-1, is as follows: DAGVTQSPTHLIKTRGQQVTLRCSPISGHKSVSWYQQVLGQGPQFIFQYYEKEERGRGNFPDRFSARQFPNYSSELNVNALLLGDSALYLCASSPSGHFNEQFFGPGTRLTVL.

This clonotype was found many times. The CDR3: CASSPGGLNTEAFF. The CDR3 DNA is TGTGCCAGCTCACCAGGAGGGCTGAACACTGAAGCTTTCTTT. The chain couples TRBV18 to TRBJ1-1; D gene unclear. Per the germline V gene, CDR1 is KGHSH and CDR2 is LQKENI. This CDR3 is built from 14 residues. Trimming removed 2 bases from V and 0 bases from J, with 7 bases in between.

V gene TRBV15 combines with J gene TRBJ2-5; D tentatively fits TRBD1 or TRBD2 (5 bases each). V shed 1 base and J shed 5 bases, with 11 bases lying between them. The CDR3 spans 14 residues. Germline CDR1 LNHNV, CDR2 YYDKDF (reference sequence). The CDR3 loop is CATSRVGAGETQYF. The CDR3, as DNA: TGTGCCACCAGCAGAGTCGGGGCTGGGGAGACCCAGTACTTC.

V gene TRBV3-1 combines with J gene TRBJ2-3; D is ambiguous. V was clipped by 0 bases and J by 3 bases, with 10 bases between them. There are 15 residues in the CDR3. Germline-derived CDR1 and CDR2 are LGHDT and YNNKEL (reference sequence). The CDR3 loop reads CASSQDLRTTDTQYF. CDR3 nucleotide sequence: TGTGCCAGCAGCCAAGATCTCCGGACGACAGATACGCAGTATTTT.

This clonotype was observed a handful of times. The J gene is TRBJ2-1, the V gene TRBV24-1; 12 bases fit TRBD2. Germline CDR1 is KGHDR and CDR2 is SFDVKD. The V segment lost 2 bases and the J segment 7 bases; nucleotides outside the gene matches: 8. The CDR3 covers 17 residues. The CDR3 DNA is TGTGCCACCAGTGATTCCACTGGACTAGCGGGAATTAATGAGCAGTTCTTC. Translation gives CATSDSTGLAGINEQFF.

The CDR3 sequence is CASSQGPEGYGYTF. The CDR3 coding sequence is TGTGCCAGCAGCCAAGGACCCGAGGGCTATGGCTACACCTTC. The chain links TRBV3-1 to TRBJ1-2; D remains unclear. Trimming took off 1 base at V and 4 bases at J, with 10 bases between the two ends. There are 14 residues in the CDR3. The germline gives CDR1 LGHDT, CDR2 YNNKEL (reference sequence).

The CDR3 protein is CASSPRTPLNTEAFF. The CDR3 DNA reads TGTGCCAGCAGCCCTAGAACACCGCTGAACACTGAAGCTTTCTTT. The chain is built from TRBV7-2 and TRBJ1-1; D uncertain. Germline CDR1 and CDR2: SGHTA and FQGNSA. This CDR3 spans 15 amino acids. Trimming took off 5 bases at V and 0 bases at J, with 13 bases between the two ends. The full variable domain, its missing parts supplied by reference TRBV7-2 and TRBJ1-1, is GAGVSQSPSNKVTEKGKDVELRCDPISGHTALYWYRQSLGQGLEFLIYFQGNSAPDKSGLPSDRFSAERTGGSVSTLTIQRTQQEDSAVYLCASSPRTPLNTEAFFGQGTRLTVV.

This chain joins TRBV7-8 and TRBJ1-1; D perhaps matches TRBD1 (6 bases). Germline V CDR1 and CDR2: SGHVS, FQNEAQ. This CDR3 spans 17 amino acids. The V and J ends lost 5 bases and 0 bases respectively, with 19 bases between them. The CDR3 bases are TGTGCCAGCAGCCCCCACCTCGACAGGAACATGAACACTGAAGCTTTCTTT. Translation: CASSPHLDRNMNTEAFF.

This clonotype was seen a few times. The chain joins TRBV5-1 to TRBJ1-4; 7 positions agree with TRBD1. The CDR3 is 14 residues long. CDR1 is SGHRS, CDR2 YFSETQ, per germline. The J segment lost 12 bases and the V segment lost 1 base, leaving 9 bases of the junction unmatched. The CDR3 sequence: CASSLLGGKEQLFF. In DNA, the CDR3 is TGCGCCAGCAGCTTGCTAGGGGGCAAGGAGCAACTGTTTTTT.

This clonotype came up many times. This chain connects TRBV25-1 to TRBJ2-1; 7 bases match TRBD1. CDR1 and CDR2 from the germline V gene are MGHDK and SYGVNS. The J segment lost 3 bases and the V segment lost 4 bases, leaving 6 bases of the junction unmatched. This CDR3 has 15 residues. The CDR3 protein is CASSADRANYNEQFF. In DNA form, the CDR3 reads TGTGCCAGCAGTGCAGACAGGGCAAACTACAATGAGCAGTTCTTC.

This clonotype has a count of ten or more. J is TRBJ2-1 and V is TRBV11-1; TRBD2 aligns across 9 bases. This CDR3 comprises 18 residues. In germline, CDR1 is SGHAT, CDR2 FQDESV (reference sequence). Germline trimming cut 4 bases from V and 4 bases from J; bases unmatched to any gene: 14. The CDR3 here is CASSSPDPGTSLYNEQFF. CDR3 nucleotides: TGTGCCAGCAGCTCACCTGACCCCGGGACTAGCCTATACAATGAGCAGTTCTTC.

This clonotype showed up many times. The DNA of the CDR3 is TGCAGTGCTAGAGACATGGACACGATTAACTATGGCTACACCTTC. It yields the protein CSARDMDTINYGYTF. The chain carries TRBV20-1 and TRBJ1-2; possibly TRBD1 for D (5 bases). Germline values: CDR1 DFQATT, CDR2 SNEGSKA (reference sequence). The CDR3 spans 15 residues. Deletions cut 0 bases from V and 1 base from J, with 12 bases between.